This record looks at one T cell receptor beta chain sequence and its context. Per the original methods: The authors estimated nucleated cell counts from reference gene primer amplification. Assay: immunoSEQ multiplex PCR; the TCRdb copy retains only in-frame clones and omits some. V and J calls and clone size follow that table, whereas D and trimming were derived from the DNA. The sample has 250,000 to 350,000 clones, 86% seen once. The CDR3 sequence is 12 residues long. CDR1 and CDR2 from the germline V gene are MDHEN and SYDVKM. V lost 6 bases to trimming and J lost 6 bases, with 9 bases between them. This sample is part of a study of blood T cell repertoires in COVID-19. Looking at the study overall: Acute-phase and convalescent COVID-19 samples originated in the United States, Italy and Spain. T cells, B-cell-depleted T cells, or PBMCs supplied cDNA or gDNA.

Material: peripheral blood. This chain links TRBV28 with TRBJ2-1, with D possibly being TRBD2 (6 bases). The receptor was isolated from a woman in her twenties or thirties with active or convalescent COVID-19. The CDR3 nucleotides are TGTGCCAGCAGGGTCGGGGGCAATGAGCAGTTCTTC. It codes for CASRVGGNEQFF.